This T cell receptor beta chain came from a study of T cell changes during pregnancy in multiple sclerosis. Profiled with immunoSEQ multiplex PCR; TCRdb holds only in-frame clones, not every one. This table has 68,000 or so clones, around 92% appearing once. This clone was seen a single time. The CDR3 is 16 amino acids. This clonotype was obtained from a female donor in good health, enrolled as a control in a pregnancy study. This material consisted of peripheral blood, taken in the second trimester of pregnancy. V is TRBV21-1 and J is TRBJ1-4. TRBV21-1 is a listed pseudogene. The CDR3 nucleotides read TGTGCCAGCAGCCTTTATGAAGCCCACCCTAATGAAAAACTGTTTTTT. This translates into CASSLYEAHPNEKLFF.